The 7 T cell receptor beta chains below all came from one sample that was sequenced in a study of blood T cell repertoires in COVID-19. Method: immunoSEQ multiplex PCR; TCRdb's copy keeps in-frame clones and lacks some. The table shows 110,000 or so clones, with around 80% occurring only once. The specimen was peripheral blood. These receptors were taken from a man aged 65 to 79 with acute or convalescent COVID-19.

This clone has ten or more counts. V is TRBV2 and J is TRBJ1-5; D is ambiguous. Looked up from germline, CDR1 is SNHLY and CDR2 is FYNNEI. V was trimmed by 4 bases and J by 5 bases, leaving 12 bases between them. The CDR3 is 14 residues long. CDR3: CASSGSGLDQPQHF. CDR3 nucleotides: TGTGCCAGCAGTGGATCCGGGTTGGATCAGCCCCAGCATTTT.

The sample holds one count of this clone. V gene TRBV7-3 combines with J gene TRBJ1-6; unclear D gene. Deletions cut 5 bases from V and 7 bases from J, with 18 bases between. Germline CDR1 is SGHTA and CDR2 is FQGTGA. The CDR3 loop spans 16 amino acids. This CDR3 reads CASSLQPGGNNSPLHF. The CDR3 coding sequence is TGTGCCAGCAGCCTACAGCCGGGAGGGAACAATTCACCCCTCCACTTT.

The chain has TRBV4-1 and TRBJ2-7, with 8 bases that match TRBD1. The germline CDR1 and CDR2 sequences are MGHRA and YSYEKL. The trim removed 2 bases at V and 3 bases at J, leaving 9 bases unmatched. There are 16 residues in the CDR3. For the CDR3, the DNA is TGCGCCAGCAGCCAATCAAACGACAGGGGCGGCTACGAGCAGTACTTC. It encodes CASSQSNDRGGYEQYF.

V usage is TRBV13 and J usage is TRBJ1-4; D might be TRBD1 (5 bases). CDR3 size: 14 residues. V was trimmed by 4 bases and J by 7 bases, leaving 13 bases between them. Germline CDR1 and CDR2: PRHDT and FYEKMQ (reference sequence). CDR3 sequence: CASSSYTGGEKLFF. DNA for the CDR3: TGTGCCAGCAGCTCCTACACGGGGGGTGAAAAACTGTTTTTT.

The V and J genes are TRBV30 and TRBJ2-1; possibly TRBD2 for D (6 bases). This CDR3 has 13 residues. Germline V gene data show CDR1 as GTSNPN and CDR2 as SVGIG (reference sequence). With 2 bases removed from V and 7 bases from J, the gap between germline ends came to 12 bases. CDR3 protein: CAWSNKGGNEQFF. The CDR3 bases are TGTGCCTGGAGTAACAAAGGAGGGAATGAGCAGTTCTTC.

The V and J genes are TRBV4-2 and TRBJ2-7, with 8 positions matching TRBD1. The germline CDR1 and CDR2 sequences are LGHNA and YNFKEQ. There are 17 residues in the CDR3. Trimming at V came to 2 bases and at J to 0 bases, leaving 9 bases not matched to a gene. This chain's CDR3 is CASSQRIGTGSSYEQYF. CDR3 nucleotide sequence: TGTGCCAGCAGCCAAAGGATTGGGACAGGAAGCTCCTACGAGCAGTACTTC.

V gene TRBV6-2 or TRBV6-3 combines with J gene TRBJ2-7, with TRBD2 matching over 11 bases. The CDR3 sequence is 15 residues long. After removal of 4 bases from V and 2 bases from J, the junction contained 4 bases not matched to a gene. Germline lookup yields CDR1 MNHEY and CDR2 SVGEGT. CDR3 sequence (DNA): TGTGCCAGCAGTTCCCCTAGCGGGGGGACCTACGAGCAGTACTTC. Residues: CASSSPSGGTYEQYF.